The rows below give T cell receptor beta chains drawn from one sample of a study of identical twins' blood T cells. TCRdb used MiXCR to reprocess the 5' RACE reads, holding one entry per CDR3 protein. The profile shows fewer than 450,000 distinct CDR3 sequences, roughly 27% of them singletons. Sequencing used PBMCs. The receptors here all came from a woman aged 18-55 years in good health. CDR3s include the opening cysteine and the closing phenylalanine or tryptophan. Fields, in order: CDR3 protein, CDR3 DNA, J gene, V gene, D gene, clone size. A D gene is named only where the DNA matches it firmly. For some rows the clone size is stated as once, few or many, or as a class when expanded; others skip it.

CSAKGNTEAFF TGCAGTGCTAAGGGGAACACTGAAGCTTTCTTT TRBJ1-1 TRBV20-1 - few
CASSVVGGIYNEQFF TGTGCCAGCAGCGTAGTCGGCGGAATCTACAATGAGCAGTTCTTC TRBJ2-1 TRBV9 - few
CSVAQGSMMNTEAFF TGCAGCGTTGCACAGGGTTCTATGATGAACACTGAAGCTTTCTTT TRBJ1-1 TRBV29-1 - -
CASSPSSTQYF TGTGCCAGCAGCCCCTCAAGTACGCAGTATTTT TRBJ2-3 TRBV6-6 - -
CASSLAGGTQYF TGTGCCAGCAGCTTAGCGGGGGGCACGCAGTATTTT TRBJ2-3 TRBV7-2 - -
CASSLWGSYNSPLHF TGTGCCAGCAGCTTGTGGGGGTCCTATAATTCACCCCTCCACTTT TRBJ1-6 TRBV5-6 - -
CASIWGLGTEAFF TGTGCCAGCATCTGGGGGTTGGGCACTGAAGCTTTCTTT TRBJ1-1 TRBV13 - once
CASREVGVVDEAFF TGTGCCAGCAGAGAGGTGGGGGTTGTGGATGAAGCTTTCTTC TRBJ1-1 TRBV2 - -
CASSVSGGGAGDTQYF TGTGCCAGCAGCGTATCTGGCGGGGGGGCTGGAGATACGCAGTATTTT TRBJ2-3 TRBV9 TRBD2 few
CASSSQGTRGLTSKYTEQFF TGTGCCAGCAGTTCCCAGGGGACGAGGGGACTCACGTCCAAGTACACTGAGCAGTTCTTC TRBJ2-1 TRBV28 - few
CASSLGERHTEAFF TGCGCCAGCAGCTTGGGAGAGCGTCACACTGAAGCTTTCTTT TRBJ1-1 TRBV5-1 - -
CAWSPQGVTYEQYF TGTGCCTGGAGTCCCCAGGGGGTGACCTACGAGCAGTACTTC TRBJ2-7 TRBV30 TRBD1 -
CASSQAGQGCGYTF TGTGCCAGCAGCCAAGCGGGACAGGGCTGTGGCTACACCTTC TRBJ1-2 TRBV3-1 TRBD1 -
CSAREGPNQPQHF TGCAGTGCTAGAGAAGGACCCAATCAGCCCCAGCATTTT TRBJ1-5 TRBV20-1 - many
CSVRPENEKLFF TGCAGTGTGCGCCCAGAGAATGAAAAACTGTTTTTT TRBJ1-4 TRBV20-1 - -
CATNSAEATEQFF TGTGCCACCAACTCGGCAGAGGCAACTGAGCAGTTCTTC TRBJ2-1 TRBV24-1 - few
CASSKTGSNTEAFF TGTGCCAGCAGCAAGACAGGGTCGAACACTGAAGCTTTCTTT TRBJ1-1 TRBV7-8 TRBD1 -
CASSEVLQYF TGTGCCAGCAGTGAAGTTTTGCAGTACTTC TRBJ2-7 TRBV6-1 - -
CASRSQGSGGELFF TGTGCCAGCAGATCACAGGGCTCGGGCGGGGAGCTGTTTTTT TRBJ2-2 TRBV2 - -
CAWKRGQSNTGELFF TGTGCTTGGAAAAGGGGGCAGTCGAACACCGGGGAGCTGTTTTTT TRBJ2-2 TRBV30 TRBD1 few
CASSFYGTGFNQPQHF TGTGCCAGCAGTTTTTACGGAACAGGGTTTAATCAGCCCCAGCATTTT TRBJ1-5 TRBV27 - few
CASSLLARGNYEQYF TGTGCCAGCAGCTTGCTAGCGCGGGGTAACTACGAGCAGTACTTC TRBJ2-7 TRBV12-3/TRBV12-4 - -
CSAPGQDYGYTF TGCAGTGCTCCTGGACAAGACTATGGCTACACCTTC TRBJ1-2 TRBV20-1 - many
CATLGVNTGELFF TGCGCCACCCTGGGGGTTAACACCGGGGAGCTGTTTTTT TRBJ2-2 TRBV23-1 - few
CASSLGPPYTGELFF TGTGCCAGCAGTTTGGGGCCGCCCTACACCGGGGAGCTGTTTTTT TRBJ2-2 TRBV27 - few
CASSLARGTEDFF TGTGCCAGCAGCTTAGCACGTGGCACTGAAGATTTCTTT TRBJ1-1 TRBV7-2 - -
CASSEGRDTQYF TGCGCCAGCAGTGAGGGCAGGGATACGCAGTATTTT TRBJ2-3 TRBV10-2 - few
CSARTSGPNETQYF TGCAGTGCTCGGACTAGCGGGCCTAATGAGACCCAGTACTTC TRBJ2-5 TRBV20-1 TRBD2 few
CASSLDPSRTDTQYF TGTGCCAGCAGCTTAGACCCCTCCCGCACAGATACGCAGTATTTT TRBJ2-3 TRBV7-2 - few
CAWSVKQYF TGTGCCTGGAGTGTCAAGCAGTACTTC TRBJ2-7 TRBV30 - many
CASRLAGGGWTDTQYF TGTGCCAGCAGACTAGCGGGAGGTGGGTGGACAGATACGCAGTATTTT TRBJ2-3 TRBV7-2 TRBD2 few